A selection of T cell receptor beta chains follows, all from one sample in a study of control samples from healthy donors and cancer patients. Libraries were prepared by immunoSEQ multiplex PCR; TCRdb keeps only in-frame clonotypes and omits some of them. The sample consists of about 120,000 clones, 88% of them appearing once. The sequencing sample was made of blood. Receptors originate from a man in his forties in good health. The CDR3 runs from the conserved cysteine through the conserved F or W. The order of the fields is V gene, clone size, D gene, J gene, CDR3 protein, CDR3 DNA. D genes are given only for firm matches. Expanded clones are given a class, and other clones once, few, many or no size at all.

V: TRBV18; size: once; D: TRBD1; J: TRBJ1-3; CDR3: CASSPRGQYFQGNTIYF; DNA: TGTGCCAGCTCACCAAGGGGACAGTATTTTCAAGGAAACACCATATATTTT
V: TRBV27; size: -; D: TRBD1; J: TRBJ2-3; CDR3: CASSLVGGKADTQYF; DNA: TGTGCCAGCAGTTTAGTAGGGGGCAAGGCAGATACGCAGTATTTT
V: TRBV5-1; size: once; D: -; J: TRBJ1-4; CDR3: CASSLGRLNEKLFF; DNA: TGCGCCAGCAGCTTGGGACGGCTTAATGAAAAACTGTTTTTT
V: TRBV18; size: -; D: -; J: TRBJ2-1; CDR3: CASSPHRGENEQFF; DNA: TGTGCCAGCTCACCACATCGCGGGGAGAATGAGCAGTTCTTC
V: TRBV6-5; size: -; D: TRBD2; J: TRBJ2-1; CDR3: CASSFLGGAIEQFF; DNA: TGTGCCAGCAGTTTTCTCGGGGGGGCGATTGAGCAGTTCTTC
V: TRBV6-5; size: once; D: -; J: TRBJ1-6; CDR3: CASTQSRGSSPLHF; DNA: TGTGCCAGCACCCAAAGCAGGGGCTCTTCACCCCTCCACTTT
V: TRBV27; size: -; D: -; J: TRBJ1-1; CDR3: CASRRWGKNTEAFF; DNA: TGTGCCAGCCGCCGGTGGGGGAAGAACACTGAAGCTTTCTTT
V: TRBV4-2; size: once; D: -; J: TRBJ2-6; CDR3: CASSQDLPLRGANVLTF; DNA: TGTGCCAGCAGCCAAGACCTGCCTCTTCGGGGGGCCAACGTCCTGACTTTC
V: TRBV10-3; size: -; D: -; J: TRBJ1-3; CDR3: CAVRQATYSGNTIYF; DNA: TGTGCCGTCCGCCAGGCAACCTACTCTGGAAACACCATATATTTT
V: TRBV30; size: -; D: -; J: TRBJ1-1; CDR3: CAWSVRVEAFF; DNA: TGTGCCTGGAGTGTACGGGTTGAAGCTTTCTTT
V: TRBV6-4; size: -; D: -; J: TRBJ2-4; CDR3: CASSDSVWGSAKNIQYF; DNA: TGTGCCAGCAGTGACTCAGTGTGGGGATCGGCCAAAAACATTCAGTACTTC
V: TRBV6-1; size: -; D: -; J: TRBJ2-7; CDR3: CASSEAWWGSYEQYF; DNA: TGTGCCAGCAGTGAAGCGTGGTGGGGTTCCTACGAGCAGTACTTC
V: TRBV5-5; size: once; D: TRBD1; J: TRBJ1-6; CDR3: CASSGGTANNSPLHF; DNA: TGTGCCAGCAGCGGGGGGACAGCCAATAATTCACCCCTCCACTTT
V: TRBV28; size: -; D: TRBD1; J: TRBJ1-5; CDR3: CASSSTLQGSRLGNQPQHF; DNA: TGTGCCAGCAGTTCCACCCTACAGGGGAGTAGGTTAGGCAATCAGCCCCAGCATTTT